This record looks at one TCR beta chain sequence and its context. Its antigen is unidentified. Generated by immunoSEQ multiplex PCR, the TCRdb table keeps only in-frame clones and is missing some. Among 84,000 or so clones listed, around four fifths were seen once. Viral peptide pools were used in the ViraFEST assay to expand antigen-specific CD4+ T cells, and sequencing came afterward. Following a roughly 9-day culture, CD4+ T cells were purified. All study participants received two doses of BNT162b2 or mRNA-1273 vaccine. With 3 bases clipped from V and 2 bases from J, the junction kept 5 bases outside the gene matches. Germline V gene data show CDR1 as SQVTM and CDR2 as ANQGSEA. This CDR3 is 16 amino acids long. The data are from a study of vaccination effects on CD4 cells after COVID-19. Whole-study results and caveats: Within healthy vaccinees, only 1 of 255 vaccine-induced clones displayed cross-reactivity with common cold coronaviruses. The study had few convalescent patients and no early post-infection timepoints.

The chain employs TRBV29-1 and TRBJ2-3; 13 bases match TRBD2. The clonotype comes from a human donor who received a COVID-19 vaccine. Sequenced here: CD4+ T cells from PBMCs cultured with HCoV-OC43 spike peptides, sampled after COVID-19 vaccination. As to subset: HCoV-OC43 spike overlapping peptide pool stimulation. The CDR3 DNA reads as TGCAGCGTTGACTGGACTAGCGGGGGTTTCACAGATACGCAGTATTTT. This sequence encodes CSVDWTSGGFTDTQYF.